Listed below are T cell receptor beta chains from one sample, sequenced in a study of shared T cell receptors in the human thymus. Profiled with immunoSEQ multiplex PCR; TCRdb holds only in-frame clones, not every one. The repertoire holds hundreds of thousands of clones, with 95% as singletons. Sequenced material: thymocytes. Source of these receptors: a human donor. The CDR3 runs from the conserved cysteine through the conserved F or W. A D gene is named only where the DNA matches it firmly. Size is omitted from some rows. Given values are once, few, many or a class for expanded clones.

clone size | J gene | D gene | V gene | CDR3 protein | CDR3 DNA
. | TRBJ2-1 | TRBD2 | TRBV28 | CASSRTRTSLYNEQFF | TGTGCCAGCAGCCGGACAAGGACTAGCCTCTACAATGAGCAGTTCTTC
. | TRBJ1-1 | TRBD1 | TRBV5-6 | CASSLARRTGGVNTEAFF | TGTGCCAGCAGCTTGGCCCGCCGGACAGGGGGCGTTAACACTGAAGCTTTCTTT
. | TRBJ2-7 | TRBD2 | TRBV7-9 | CASSLAGASGIHYEQYF | TGTGCCAGCAGCTTAGCGGGGGCTAGCGGGATCCACTACGAGCAGTACTTC
. | TRBJ2-7 | . | TRBV15 | CATKRVRSGYEQYF | TGTGCCACCAAGCGGGTGCGTAGTGGTTACGAGCAGTACTTC
. | TRBJ2-2 | TRBD2 | TRBV30 | CAWSVHAGERDTGELFF | TGTGCCTGGAGTGTACATGCGGGAGAGCGTGACACCGGGGAGCTGTTTTTT
few | TRBJ2-1 | . | TRBV4-3 | CASSHVPTPNEQFF | TGCGCCAGCAGCCACGTACCCACTCCGAATGAGCAGTTCTTC
. | TRBJ1-1 | . | TRBV19 | CASSHLELIPNTEAFF | TGTGCCAGTAGCCACCTAGAACTTATTCCGAACACTGAAGCTTTCTTT
. | TRBJ2-1 | TRBD2 | TRBV14 | CASTATSGRSDEQFF | TGTGCCAGCACTGCGACTAGCGGGAGATCGGATGAGCAGTTCTTC
. | TRBJ2-2 | TRBD2 | TRBV14 | CASSQGNASGRGQTGELFF | TGTGCCAGCAGCCAGGGGAACGCAAGCGGGAGAGGCCAAACCGGGGAGCTGTTTTTT
. | TRBJ2-7 | . | TRBV7-6 | CASSLGTSGGSSYEQYF | TGTGCCAGCAGCTTAGGTACCTCTGGCGGAAGCTCCTACGAGCAGTACTTC
. | TRBJ2-1 | TRBD1 | TRBV6-7 | CASSYSGQSYNEQFF | TGTGCCAGCAGTTACTCGGGACAGAGTTACAATGAGCAGTTCTTC
once | TRBJ2-7 | . | TRBV6-5 | CASSYEIAGEQYF | TGTGCCAGCAGTTACGAGATCGCGGGCGAGCAGTACTTC
. | TRBJ1-5 | TRBD1 | TRBV5-4 | CASSAGQGGNQPQHF | TGTGCCAGCAGCGCCGGACAGGGCGGCAATCAGCCCCAGCATTTT
. | TRBJ2-7 | TRBD1 | TRBV5-6 | CASSWETGGGREQYF | TGTGCCAGCAGCTGGGAGACAGGGGGAGGGCGCGAGCAGTACTTC
. | TRBJ1-5 | . | TRBV27 | CASSLCSNQPQHF | TGTGCCAGCAGTTTATGTAGCAATCAGCCCCAGCATTTT
once | TRBJ2-7 | . | TRBV11-3 | CASVGGPYSYEQYF | TGTGCCAGCGTTGGCGGACCCTACTCCTACGAGCAGTACTTC
. | TRBJ1-5 | . | TRBV27 | CASRAGGGYAPQHF | TGTGCCAGCAGAGCAGGTGGAGGGTATGCGCCCCAGCATTTT
. | TRBJ1-2 | TRBD1 | TRBV5-5 | CASSLGQGPSNYGYTF | TGTGCCAGCAGCCTGGGACAGGGGCCATCTAACTATGGCTACACCTTC
. | TRBJ2-2 | TRBD1 | TRBV6-5 | CASSRTGNTGELFF | TGTGCCAGCAGTCGGACAGGGAACACCGGGGAGCTGTTTTTT
. | TRBJ2-1 | . | TRBV2 | CASSPINSLVDNEQFF | TGTGCCAGCAGTCCGATCAACAGTCTAGTCGACAATGAGCAGTTCTTC
. | TRBJ2-1 | . | TRBV25-1 | CASSDGRDTESTQFF | TGTGCCAGCAGTGATGGCCGGGACACCGAAAGCACTCAGTTCTTC
. | TRBJ2-7 | TRBD2 | TRBV20-1 | CSAPGGSGSVF | TGCAGTGCCCCCGGTGGTAGCGGGAGTGTCTTC
. | TRBJ2-7 | . | TRBV28 | CASRGPFFYEQYF | TGTGCCAGCAGAGGGCCATTCTTCTACGAGCAGTACTTC
. | TRBJ1-4 | TRBD1 | TRBV27 | CASSLVRTGNEKLFF | TGTGCCAGCAGTTTAGTTCGGACAGGGAATGAAAAACTGTTTTTT
. | TRBJ1-2 | . | TRBV7-2 | CASRPNVPYGYTF | TGTGCCAGCAGACCTAACGTCCCCTATGGCTACACCTTC